This TCR beta chain was documented in a study of early T cells in non-severe SARS-CoV-2 infection. Trimming cost V 5 bases and J 0 bases; bases outside gene matches: 3. Germline V gives CDR1 MNHEY, CDR2 SVGEGT. The CDR3 loop spans 14 amino acids. Attachment of unique molecular identifiers to individual cDNA molecules was performed. TCRdb reanalysed the 5' RACE reads using MiXCR and keeps one entry per CDR3 protein. The sample lists about 97,000 distinct CDR3 sequences; approximately 11% were seen once. Material: whole blood, obtained at baseline. J is TRBJ2-7 and V is TRBV6-2 or TRBV6-3; 8 nucleotides line up with TRBD1. The receptor was derived from an adult who was a healthcare worker with PCR-confirmed SARS-CoV-2 infection or an uninfected control (not recorded which). The chain's CDR3 is CASSPGQVSYEQYF. The CDR3 nucleotides are TGTGCCAGCAGTCCGGGACAGGTCTCCTACGAGCAGTACTTC.